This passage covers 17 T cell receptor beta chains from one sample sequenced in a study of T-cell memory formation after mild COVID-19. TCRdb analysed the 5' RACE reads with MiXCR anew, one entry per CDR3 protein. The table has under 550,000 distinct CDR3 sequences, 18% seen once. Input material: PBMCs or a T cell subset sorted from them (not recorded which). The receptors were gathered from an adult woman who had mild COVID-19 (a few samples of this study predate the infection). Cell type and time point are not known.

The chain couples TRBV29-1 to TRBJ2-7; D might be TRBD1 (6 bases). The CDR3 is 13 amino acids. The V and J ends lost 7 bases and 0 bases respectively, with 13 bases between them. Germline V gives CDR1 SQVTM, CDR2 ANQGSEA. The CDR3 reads CSARTDYSYEQYF. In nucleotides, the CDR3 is TGCAGCGCTAGGACAGATTACTCCTACGAGCAGTACTTC.

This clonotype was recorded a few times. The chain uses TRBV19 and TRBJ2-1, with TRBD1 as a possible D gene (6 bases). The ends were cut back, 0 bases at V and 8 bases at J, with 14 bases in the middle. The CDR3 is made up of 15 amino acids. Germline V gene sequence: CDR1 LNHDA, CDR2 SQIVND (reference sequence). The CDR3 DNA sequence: TGTGCCAGTAGTATAGATGGCCAGGGGTTCGATGAGCAGTTCTTC. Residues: CASSIDGQGFDEQFF. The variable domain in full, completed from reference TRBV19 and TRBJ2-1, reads DGGITQSPKYLFRKEGQNVTLSCEQNLNHDAMYWYRQDPGQGLRLIYYSQIVNDFQKGDIAEGYSVSREKKESFPLTVTSAQKNPTAFYLCASSIDGQGFDEQFFGPGTRLTVL.

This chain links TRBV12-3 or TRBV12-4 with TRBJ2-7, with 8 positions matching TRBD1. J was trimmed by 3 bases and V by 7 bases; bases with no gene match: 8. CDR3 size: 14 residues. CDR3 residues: CASTPSTGGYEQYF. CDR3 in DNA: TGTGCCAGCACCCCGAGTACAGGGGGCTACGAGCAGTACTTC.

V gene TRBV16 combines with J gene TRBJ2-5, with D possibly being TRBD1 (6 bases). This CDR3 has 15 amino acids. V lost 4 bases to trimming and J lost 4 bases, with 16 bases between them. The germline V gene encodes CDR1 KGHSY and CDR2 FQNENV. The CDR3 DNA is TGTGCCAGCAGCCTGGACAGTTGGGGACGAGAGACCCAGTACTTC. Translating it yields CASSLDSWGRETQYF.

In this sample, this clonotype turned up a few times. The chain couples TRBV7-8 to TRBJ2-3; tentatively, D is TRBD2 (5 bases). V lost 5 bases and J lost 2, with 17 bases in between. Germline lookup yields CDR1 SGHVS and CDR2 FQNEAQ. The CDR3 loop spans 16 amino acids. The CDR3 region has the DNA TGTGCCAGCAGCCCCGGGCGGGCCTTCTCCACAGATACGCAGTATTTT. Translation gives CASSPGRAFSTDTQYF.

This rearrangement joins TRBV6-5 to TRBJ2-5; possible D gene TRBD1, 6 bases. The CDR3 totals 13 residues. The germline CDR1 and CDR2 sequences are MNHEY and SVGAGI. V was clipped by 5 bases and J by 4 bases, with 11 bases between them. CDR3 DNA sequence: TGTGCCAGCAGTGACATGACAGGAGAGACCCAGTACTTC. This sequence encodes CASSDMTGETQYF.

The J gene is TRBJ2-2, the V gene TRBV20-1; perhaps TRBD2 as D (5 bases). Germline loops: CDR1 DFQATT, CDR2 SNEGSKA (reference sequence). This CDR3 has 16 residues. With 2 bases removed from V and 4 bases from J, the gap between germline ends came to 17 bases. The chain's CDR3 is CSARPDSTGSTGELFF. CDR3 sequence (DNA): TGCAGTGCTAGACCGGACTCAACCGGTAGCACCGGGGAGCTGTTTTTT.

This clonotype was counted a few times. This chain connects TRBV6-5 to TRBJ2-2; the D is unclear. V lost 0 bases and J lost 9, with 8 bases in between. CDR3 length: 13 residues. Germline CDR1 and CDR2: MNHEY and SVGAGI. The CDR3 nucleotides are TGTGCCAGCAGTTACTCCCGGACCCGGGAGCTGTTTTTT. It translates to CASSYSRTRELFF.

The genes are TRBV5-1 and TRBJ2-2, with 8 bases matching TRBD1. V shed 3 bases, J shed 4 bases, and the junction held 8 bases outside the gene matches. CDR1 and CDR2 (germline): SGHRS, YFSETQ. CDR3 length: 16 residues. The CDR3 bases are TGCGCCAGCAGCTCCTGGACAGGGATTAGCACCGGGGAGCTGTTTTTT. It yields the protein CASSSWTGISTGELFF.

CDR3 bases: TGTGCCAGCAGCCCCCCGGACAGGGTGTCCTACAATGAGCAGTTCTTC. It yields the protein CASSPPDRVSYNEQFF. The V call is TRBV7-6, the J call TRBJ2-1, with TRBD1 matching 8 bases. The CDR3 has 16 amino acids. V gave up 5 bases and J gave up 1 base; unmatched junction bases: 7. Germline V gene data show CDR1 as SGHVS and CDR2 as FNYEAQ.

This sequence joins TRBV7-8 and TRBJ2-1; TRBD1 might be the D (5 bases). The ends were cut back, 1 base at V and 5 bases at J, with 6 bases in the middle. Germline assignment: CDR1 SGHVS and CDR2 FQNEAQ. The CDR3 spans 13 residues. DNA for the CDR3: TGTGCCAGCAGCTTAGGCAGGGACAATGAGCAGTTCTTC. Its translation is CASSLGRDNEQFF.

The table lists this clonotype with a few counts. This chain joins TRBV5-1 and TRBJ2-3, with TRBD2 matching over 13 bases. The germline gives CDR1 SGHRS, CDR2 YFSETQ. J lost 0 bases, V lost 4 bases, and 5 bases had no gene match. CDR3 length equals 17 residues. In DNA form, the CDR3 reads TGCGCCAGCAGCCCGGGACTAGCGGGGCGTAGCACAGATACGCAGTATTTT. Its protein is CASSPGLAGRSTDTQYF.

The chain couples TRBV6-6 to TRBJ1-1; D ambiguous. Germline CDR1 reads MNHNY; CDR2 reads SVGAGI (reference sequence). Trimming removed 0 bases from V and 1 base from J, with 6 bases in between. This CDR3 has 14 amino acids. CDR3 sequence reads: CASSYSGWNTEAFF. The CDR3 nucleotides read TGTGCCAGCAGTTACTCCGGGTGGAACACTGAAGCTTTCTTT.

This CDR3 reads CASSVGGPSYEQYF. The CDR3 nucleotides read TGTGCCAGCAGCGTAGGGGGCCCTTCCTACGAGCAGTACTTC. The chain couples TRBV9 to TRBJ2-7, with a tentative D call TRBD1 (5 bases). There are 14 residues in the CDR3. Trimming pared 0 bases from V and 1 base from J, leaving 8 bases between. The germline V gene has CDR1 SGDLS and CDR2 YYNGEE.

The CDR3 reads CASRLGQTHTGELFF. CDR3 sequence (DNA): TGTGCCAGCAGATTAGGACAGACCCACACCGGGGAGCTGTTTTTT. The chain joins TRBV27 to TRBJ2-2, with D possibly TRBD1 on 6 matching bases. Trimming pared 6 bases from V and 3 bases from J, leaving 14 bases between. The CDR3 totals 15 residues. Germline CDR1 and CDR2: MNHEY and SMNVEV (reference sequence).

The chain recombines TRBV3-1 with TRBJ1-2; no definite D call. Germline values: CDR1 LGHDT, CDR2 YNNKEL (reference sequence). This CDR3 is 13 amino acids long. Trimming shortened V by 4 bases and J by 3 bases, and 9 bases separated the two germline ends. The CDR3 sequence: CASSPPGYYGYTF. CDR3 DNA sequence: TGTGCCAGCAGCCCACCCGGGTACTATGGCTACACCTTC.

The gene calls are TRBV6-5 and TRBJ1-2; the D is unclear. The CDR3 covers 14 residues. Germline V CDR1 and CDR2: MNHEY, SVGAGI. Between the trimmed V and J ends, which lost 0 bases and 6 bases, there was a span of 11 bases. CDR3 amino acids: CASSYSGGVDGYTF. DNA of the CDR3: TGTGCCAGCAGTTACTCGGGAGGAGTCGATGGCTACACCTTC.